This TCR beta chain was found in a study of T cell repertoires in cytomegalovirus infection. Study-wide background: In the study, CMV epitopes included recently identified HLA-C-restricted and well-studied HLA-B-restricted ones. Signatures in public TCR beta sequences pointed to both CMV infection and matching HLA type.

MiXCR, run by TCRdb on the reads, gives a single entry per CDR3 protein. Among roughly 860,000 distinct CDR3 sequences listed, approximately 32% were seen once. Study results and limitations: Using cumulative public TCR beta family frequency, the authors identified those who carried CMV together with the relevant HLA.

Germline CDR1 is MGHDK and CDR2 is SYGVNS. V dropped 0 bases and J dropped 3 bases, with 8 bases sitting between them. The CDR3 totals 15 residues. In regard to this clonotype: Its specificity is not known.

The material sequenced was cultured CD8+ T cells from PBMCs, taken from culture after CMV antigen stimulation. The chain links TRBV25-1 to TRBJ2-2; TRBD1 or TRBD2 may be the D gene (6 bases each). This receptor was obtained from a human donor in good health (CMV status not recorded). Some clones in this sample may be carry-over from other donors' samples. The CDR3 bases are TGTGCCAGCAGTGAATATGGGGGGCACACCGGGGAGCTGTTTTTT. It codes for CASSEYGGHTGELFF.